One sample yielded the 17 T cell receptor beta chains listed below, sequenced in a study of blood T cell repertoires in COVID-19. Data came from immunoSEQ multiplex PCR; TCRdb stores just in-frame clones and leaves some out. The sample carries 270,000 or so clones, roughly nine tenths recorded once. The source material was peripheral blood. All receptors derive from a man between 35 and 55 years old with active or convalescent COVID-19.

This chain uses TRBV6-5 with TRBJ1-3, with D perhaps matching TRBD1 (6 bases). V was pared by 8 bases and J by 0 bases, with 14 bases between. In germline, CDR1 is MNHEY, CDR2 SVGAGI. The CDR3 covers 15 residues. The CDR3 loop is CASGGQYPSGNTIYF. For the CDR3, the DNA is TGTGCCAGCGGAGGACAGTACCCCTCTGGAAACACCATATATTTT.

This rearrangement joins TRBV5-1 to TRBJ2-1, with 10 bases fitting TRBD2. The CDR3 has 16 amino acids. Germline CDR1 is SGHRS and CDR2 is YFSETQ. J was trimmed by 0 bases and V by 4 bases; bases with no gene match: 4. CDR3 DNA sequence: TGCGCCAGCAGCCCGTTAGCGGGAGGCTCCTACAATGAGCAGTTCTTC. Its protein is CASSPLAGGSYNEQFF.

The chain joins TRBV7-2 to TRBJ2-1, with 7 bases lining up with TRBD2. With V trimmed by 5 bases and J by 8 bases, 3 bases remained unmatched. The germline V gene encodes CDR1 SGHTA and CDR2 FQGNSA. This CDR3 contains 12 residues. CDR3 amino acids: CASSPRGDEQFF. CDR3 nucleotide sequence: TGTGCCAGCAGCCCCCGGGGGGATGAGCAGTTCTTC.

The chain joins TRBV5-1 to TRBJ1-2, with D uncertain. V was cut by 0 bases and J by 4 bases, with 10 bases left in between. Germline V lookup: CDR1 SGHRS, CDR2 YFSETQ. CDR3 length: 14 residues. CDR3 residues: CASSLGAGSYGYTF. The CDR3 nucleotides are TGCGCCAGCAGCTTGGGGGCAGGATCCTATGGCTACACCTTC.

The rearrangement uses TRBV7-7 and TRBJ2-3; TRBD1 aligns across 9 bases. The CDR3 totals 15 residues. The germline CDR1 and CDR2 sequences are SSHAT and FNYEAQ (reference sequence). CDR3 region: CASAQGTGRTDTQYF. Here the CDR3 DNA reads TGTGCTAGCGCCCAGGGGACAGGGAGGACAGATACGCAGTATTTT.

The CDR3 spells CASSLEVSGRYEQYF. The CDR3 DNA reads TGTGCCAGCAGCTTAGAGGTCAGCGGGAGATACGAGCAGTACTTC. The chain has TRBV7-9 and TRBJ2-7; 8 bases are a match to TRBD2. There are 15 residues in the CDR3. Trimming removed 1 base from V and 4 bases from J; junction bases left unmatched: 6. Germline V gene lookup returns CDR1 SEHNR and CDR2 FQNEAQ (reference sequence). The full variable domain, in which reference TRBV7-9 and TRBJ2-7 provide the parts outside the CDR3, is DTGVSQNPRHKITKRGQNVTFRCDPISEHNRLYWYRQTLGQGPEFLTYFQNEAQLEKSRLLSDRFSAERPKGSFSTLEIQRTEQGDSAMYLCASSLEVSGRYEQYFGPGTRLTVT.

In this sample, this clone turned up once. The CDR3, as DNA: TGTGCCACCAGTGACCCCGGGACAGGCTTCTACGAGCAGTACTTC. Residues: CATSDPGTGFYEQYF. The genes are TRBV24-1 and TRBJ2-7; 8 bases fit TRBD1. The CDR3 runs to 15 residues. J gave up 3 bases and V 4 bases, and 7 bases lay outside the gene matches. CDR1 is KGHDR, CDR2 SFDVKD, per germline.

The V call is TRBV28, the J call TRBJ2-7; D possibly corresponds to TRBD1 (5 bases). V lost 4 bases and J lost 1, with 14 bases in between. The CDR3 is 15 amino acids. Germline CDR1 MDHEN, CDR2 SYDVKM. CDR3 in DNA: TGTGCCAGCAGTTCGACAGTCGGTAGATCCTACGAGCAGTACTTC. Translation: CASSSTVGRSYEQYF. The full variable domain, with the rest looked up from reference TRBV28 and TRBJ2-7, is DVKVTQSSRYLVKRTGEKVFLECVQDMDHENMFWYRQDPGLGLRLIYFSYDVKMKEKGDIPEGYSVSREKKERFSLILESASTNQTSMYLCASSSTVGRSYEQYFGPGTRLTVT.

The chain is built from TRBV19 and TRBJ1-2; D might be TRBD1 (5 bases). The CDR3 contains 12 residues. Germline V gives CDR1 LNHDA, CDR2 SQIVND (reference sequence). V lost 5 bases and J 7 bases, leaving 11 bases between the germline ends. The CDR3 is CASSHQGGGYTF. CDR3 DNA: TGTGCCAGTAGTCACCAGGGTGGTGGCTACACCTTC. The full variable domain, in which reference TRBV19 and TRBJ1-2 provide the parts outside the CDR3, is DGGITQSPKYLFRKEGQNVTLSCEQNLNHDAMYWYRQDPGQGLRLIYYSQIVNDFQKGDIAEGYSVSREKKESFPLTVTSAQKNPTAFYLCASSHQGGGYTFGSGTRLTVV.

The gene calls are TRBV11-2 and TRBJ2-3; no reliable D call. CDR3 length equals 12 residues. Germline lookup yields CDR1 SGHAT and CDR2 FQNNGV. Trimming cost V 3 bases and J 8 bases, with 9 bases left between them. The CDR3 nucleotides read TGTGCCAGCAGCTTCACTTCATGTACGCAGTATTTT. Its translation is CASSFTSCTQYF.

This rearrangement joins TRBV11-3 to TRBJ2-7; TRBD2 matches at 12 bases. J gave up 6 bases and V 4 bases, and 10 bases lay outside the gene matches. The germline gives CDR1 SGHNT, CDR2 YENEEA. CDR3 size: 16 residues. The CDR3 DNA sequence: TGTGCCAGCAGCTCCGCTCGGACTAGCGGGATTCGCGAGCAGTACTTC. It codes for CASSSARTSGIREQYF. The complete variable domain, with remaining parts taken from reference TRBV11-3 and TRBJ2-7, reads EAGVVQSPRYKIIEKKQPVAFWCNPISGHNTLYWYLQNLGQGPELLIRYENEEAVDDSQLPKDRFSAERLKGVDSTLKIQPAELGDSAVYLCASSSARTSGIREQYFGPGTRLTVT.

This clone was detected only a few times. The CDR3, as DNA: TGCGCCAGCAGCTTCGACGCGGGGGGTCCTTACAATGAGCAGTTCTTC. This translates into CASSFDAGGPYNEQFF. The chain employs TRBV5-1 and TRBJ2-1; TRBD2 matches at 8 bases. V was pared by 2 bases and J by 4 bases, with 8 bases of the junction left unmatched. The CDR3 loop spans 16 amino acids. Germline V gene data show CDR1 as SGHRS and CDR2 as YFSETQ.

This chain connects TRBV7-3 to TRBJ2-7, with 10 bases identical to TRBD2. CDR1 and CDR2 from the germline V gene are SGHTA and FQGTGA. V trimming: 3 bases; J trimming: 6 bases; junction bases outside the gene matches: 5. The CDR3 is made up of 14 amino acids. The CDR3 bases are TGTGCCAGCAGCTTCCAGCGGGAGGGCAGCGAGCAGTACTTC. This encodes CASSFQREGSEQYF. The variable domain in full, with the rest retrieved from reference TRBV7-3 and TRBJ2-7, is GAGVSQTPSNKVTEKGKYVELRCDPISGHTALYWYRQSLGQGPEFLIYFQGTGAADDSGLPNDRFFAVRPEGSVSTLKIQRTERGDSAVYLCASSFQREGSEQYFGPGTRLTVT.

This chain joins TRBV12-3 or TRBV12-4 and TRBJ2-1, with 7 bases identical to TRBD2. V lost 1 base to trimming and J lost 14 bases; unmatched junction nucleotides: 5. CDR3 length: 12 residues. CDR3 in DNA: TGTGCCAGCAGTTTAGGCCGGGGGGAGGAGTTCTTC. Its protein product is CASSLGRGEEFF.

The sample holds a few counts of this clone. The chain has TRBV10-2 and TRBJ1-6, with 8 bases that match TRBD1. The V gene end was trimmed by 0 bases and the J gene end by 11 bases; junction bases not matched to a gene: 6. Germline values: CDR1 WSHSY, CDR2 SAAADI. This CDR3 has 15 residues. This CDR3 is CASSESTGDGAPLHF. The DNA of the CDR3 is TGCGCCAGCAGTGAGTCGACAGGGGATGGGGCACCCCTCCACTTT.

As DNA, the CDR3 is TGTGCCACCAGTGATCCAAGGACTAGCGGGAGTCGCTACAATGAGCAGTTCTTC. Encoded protein: CATSDPRTSGSRYNEQFF. The chain links TRBV24-1 to TRBJ2-1; TRBD2 matches at 13 bases. Germline CDR1 KGHDR, CDR2 SFDVKD. CDR3 length: 18 residues. Trimming at V came to 3 bases and at J to 3 bases, leaving 7 bases not matched to a gene.

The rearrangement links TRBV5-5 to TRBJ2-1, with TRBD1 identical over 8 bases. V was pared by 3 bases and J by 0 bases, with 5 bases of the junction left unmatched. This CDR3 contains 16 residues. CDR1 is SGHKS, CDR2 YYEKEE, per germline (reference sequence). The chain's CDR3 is CASSSTGTGSYNEQFF. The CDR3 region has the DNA TGTGCCAGCAGCTCGACCGGGACAGGCTCCTACAATGAGCAGTTCTTC. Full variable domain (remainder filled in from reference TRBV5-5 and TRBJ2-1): DAGVTQSPTHLIKTRGQQVTLRCSPISGHKSVSWYQQVLGQGPQFIFQYYEKEERGRGNFPDRFSARQFPNYSSELNVNALLLGDSALYLCASSSTGTGSYNEQFFGPGTRLTVL.